A selection of T cell receptor beta chains follows, all from one sample in a study of T cells in Graves' hyperthyroidism and ophthalmopathy. TCRdb re-called the multiplex PCR reads through MiXCR, storing one row per CDR3 protein. Of about 330,000 distinct CDR3 sequences in the sample, roughly 13% were seen once. Sample: blood. Receptors were obtained from a woman in her thirties or forties with Graves' ophthalmopathy. The CDR3 runs from the conserved cysteine through the conserved F or W. D genes are given only for firm matches. A row's size may be missing; if present it is once, few, many or a size class.

D | size | J | V | DNA | CDR3
- | many | TRBJ1-2 | TRBV10-3 | TGTGCCATCAGTTCGGGTCAGTTAAGCTACACCTTC | CAISSGQLSYTF
TRBD1 | many | TRBJ1-1 | TRBV5-1 | TGCGCCAGCAGCTTGTTTACAGGGGATGAAGCTTTCTTT | CASSLFTGDEAFF
TRBD2 | few | TRBJ2-1 | TRBV9 | TGTGCCAGCAGCGCGGGGACTAGCGGGACCAATGAGCAGTTCTTC | CASSAGTSGTNEQFF
- | many | TRBJ1-2 | TRBV27 | TGTGCCAGCAGTCCCTCGCCAAGAAACTATGGCTACACCTTC | CASSPSPRNYGYTF
TRBD1 | many | TRBJ1-2 | TRBV24-1 | TGTGCCACCTTGGGAGACAGGGCCGGAGGCTACACCTTC | CATLGDRAGGYTF
TRBD2 | many | TRBJ2-2 | TRBV12-3/TRBV12-4 | TGTGCCAGCAGCCCGGGACTAGCGGGAATCACCGGGGAGCTGTTTTTT | CASSPGLAGITGELFF
- | - | TRBJ2-1 | TRBV3-1 | TGTGCCAGCAGCCAAGTGGGTGAGCAGTTCTTC | CASSQVGEQFF
- | few | TRBJ1-4 | TRBV3-1 | TGTGCCAGCAGCCAAGATACGGGGGAAAAACTGTTTTTT | CASSQDTGEKLFF
TRBD2 | many | TRBJ2-7 | TRBV29-1 | TGCAGCGTGACTAGCGGCAGCTCCTACGAGCAGTACTTC | CSVTSGSSYEQYF
- | few | TRBJ2-6 | TRBV3-1 | TGTGCCAGCAGCGAAGCGGGGACATGGGCCAACGTCCTGACTTTC | CASSEAGTWANVLTF
TRBD2 | - | TRBJ2-3 | TRBV7-2 | TGTGCCAGCAGCCTCCGAGCGGGAGGGATGACAGATACGCAGTATTTT | CASSLRAGGMTDTQYF
TRBD2 | few | TRBJ2-5 | TRBV28 | TGTGCCAGCAGTTTCCTAGCGGGTACAGAGACCCAGTACTTC | CASSFLAGTETQYF
TRBD1 | many | TRBJ1-1 | TRBV6-1 | TGTGCCAGCAGTTATCCAGGGGGGAGTATCACTGAAGCTTTCTTT | CASSYPGGSITEAFF
TRBD1 | - | TRBJ1-5 | TRBV19 | TGTGCCAGTAGTATGACCGTGCAGGGGGTACAGCCCCAGCATTTT | CASSMTVQGVQPQHF